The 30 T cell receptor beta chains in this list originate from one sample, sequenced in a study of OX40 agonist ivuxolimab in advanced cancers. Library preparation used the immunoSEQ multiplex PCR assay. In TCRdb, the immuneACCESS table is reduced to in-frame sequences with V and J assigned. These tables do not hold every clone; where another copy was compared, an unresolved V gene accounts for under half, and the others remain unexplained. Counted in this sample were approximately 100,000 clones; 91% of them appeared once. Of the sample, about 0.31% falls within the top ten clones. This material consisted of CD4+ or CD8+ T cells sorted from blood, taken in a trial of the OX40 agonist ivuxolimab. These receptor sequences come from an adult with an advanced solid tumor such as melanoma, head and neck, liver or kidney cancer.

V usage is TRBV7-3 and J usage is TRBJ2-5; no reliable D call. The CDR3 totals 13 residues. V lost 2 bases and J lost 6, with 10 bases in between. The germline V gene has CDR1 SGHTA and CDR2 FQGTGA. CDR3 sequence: CASSLGPEKTQYF. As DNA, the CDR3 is TGTGCCAGCAGCTTAGGCCCTGAGAAGACCCAGTACTTC.

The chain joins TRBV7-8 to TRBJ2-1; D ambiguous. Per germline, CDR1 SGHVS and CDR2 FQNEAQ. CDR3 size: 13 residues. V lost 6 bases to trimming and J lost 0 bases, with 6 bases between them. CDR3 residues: CASRSPSYNEQFF. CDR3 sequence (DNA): TGTGCCAGCAGAAGTCCCTCCTACAATGAGCAGTTCTTC.

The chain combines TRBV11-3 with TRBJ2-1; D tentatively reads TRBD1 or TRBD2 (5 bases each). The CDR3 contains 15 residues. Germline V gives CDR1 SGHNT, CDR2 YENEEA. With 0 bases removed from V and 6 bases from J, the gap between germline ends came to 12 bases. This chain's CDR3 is CASSLDGARGNEQFF. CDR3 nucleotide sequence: TGTGCCAGCAGCTTAGATGGGGCCCGGGGCAATGAGCAGTTCTTC.

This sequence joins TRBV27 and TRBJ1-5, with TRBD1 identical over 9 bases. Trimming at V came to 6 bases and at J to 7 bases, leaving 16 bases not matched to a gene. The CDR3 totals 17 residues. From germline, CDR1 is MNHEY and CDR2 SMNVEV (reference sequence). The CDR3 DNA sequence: TGTGCCAGCAGGAAACAGGCGATACAGGGGGCTCGACAGCCCCAGCATTTT. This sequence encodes CASRKQAIQGARQPQHF.

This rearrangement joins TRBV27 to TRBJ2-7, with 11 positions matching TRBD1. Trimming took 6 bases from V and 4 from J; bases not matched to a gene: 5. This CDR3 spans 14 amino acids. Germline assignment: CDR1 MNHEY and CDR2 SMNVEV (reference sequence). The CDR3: CASSRGTGGYEQYF. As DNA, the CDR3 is TGTGCCAGCAGCCGAGGGACAGGGGGGTACGAGCAGTACTTC.

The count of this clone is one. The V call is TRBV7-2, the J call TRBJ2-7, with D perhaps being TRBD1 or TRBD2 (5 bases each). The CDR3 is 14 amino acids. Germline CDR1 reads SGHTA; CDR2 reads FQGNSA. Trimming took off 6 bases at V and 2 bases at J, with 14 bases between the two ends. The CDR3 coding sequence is TGTGCCAGCAGGCCAGGGACGACGACCTACGAGCAGTACTTC. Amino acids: CASRPGTTTYEQYF. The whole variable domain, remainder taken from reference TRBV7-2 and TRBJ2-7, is GAGVSQSPSNKVTEKGKDVELRCDPISGHTALYWYRQSLGQGLEFLIYFQGNSAPDKSGLPSDRFSAERTGGSVSTLTIQRTQQEDSAVYLCASRPGTTTYEQYFGPGTRLTVT.

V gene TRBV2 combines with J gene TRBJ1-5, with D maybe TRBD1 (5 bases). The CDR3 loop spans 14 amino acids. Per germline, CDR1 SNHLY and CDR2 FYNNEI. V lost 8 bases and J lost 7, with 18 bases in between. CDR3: CASHFAGGGQPQHF. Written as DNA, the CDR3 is TGTGCCAGCCATTTCGCGGGGGGTGGGCAGCCCCAGCATTTT. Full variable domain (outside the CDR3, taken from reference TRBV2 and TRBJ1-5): EPEVTQTPSHQVTQMGQEVILRCVPISNHLYFYWYRQILGQKVEFLVSFYNNEISEKSEIFDDQFSVERPDGSNFTLKIRSTKLEDSAMYFCASHFAGGGQPQHFGDGTRLSIL.

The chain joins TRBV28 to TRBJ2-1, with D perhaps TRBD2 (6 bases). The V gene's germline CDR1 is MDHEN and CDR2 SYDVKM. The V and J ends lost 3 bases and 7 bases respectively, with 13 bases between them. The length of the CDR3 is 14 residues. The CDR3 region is CASSFAGSRNEQFF. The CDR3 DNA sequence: TGTGCCAGCAGTTTTGCGGGATCCAGGAATGAGCAGTTCTTC.

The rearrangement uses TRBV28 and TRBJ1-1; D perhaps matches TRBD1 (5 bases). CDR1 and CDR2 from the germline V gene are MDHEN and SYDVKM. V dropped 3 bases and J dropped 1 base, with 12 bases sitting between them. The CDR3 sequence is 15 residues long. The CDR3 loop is CASSFHGGSNTEAFF. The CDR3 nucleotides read TGTGCCAGCAGTTTTCACGGGGGGTCGAACACTGAAGCTTTCTTT.

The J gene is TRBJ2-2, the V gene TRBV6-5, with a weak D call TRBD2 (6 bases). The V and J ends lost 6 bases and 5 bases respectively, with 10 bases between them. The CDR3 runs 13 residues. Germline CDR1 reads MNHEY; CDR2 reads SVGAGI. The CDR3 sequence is CASSNGGTGELFF. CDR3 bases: TGTGCCAGCAGCAACGGGGGAACCGGGGAGCTGTTTTTT.

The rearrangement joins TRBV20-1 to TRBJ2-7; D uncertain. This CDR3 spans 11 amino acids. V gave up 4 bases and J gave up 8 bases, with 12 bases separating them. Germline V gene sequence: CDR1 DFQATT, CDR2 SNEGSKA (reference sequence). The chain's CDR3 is CSATYVSKQYF. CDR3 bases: TGCAGTGCTACTTACGTATCCAAGCAGTACTTC.

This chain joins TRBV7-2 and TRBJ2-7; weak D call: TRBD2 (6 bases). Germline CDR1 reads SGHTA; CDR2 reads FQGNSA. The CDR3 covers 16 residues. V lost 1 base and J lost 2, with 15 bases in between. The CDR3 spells CASSLGRGTRTYEQYF. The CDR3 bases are TGTGCCAGCAGCTTAGGGAGGGGCACCCGTACCTACGAGCAGTACTTC.

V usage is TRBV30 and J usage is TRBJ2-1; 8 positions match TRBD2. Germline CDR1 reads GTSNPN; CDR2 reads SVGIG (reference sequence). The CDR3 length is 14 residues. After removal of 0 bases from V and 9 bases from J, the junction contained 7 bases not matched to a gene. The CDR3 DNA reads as TGTGCCTGGAGTGTAACGGGAGGGCCAGGTGAGCAGTTCTTC. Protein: CAWSVTGGPGEQFF.

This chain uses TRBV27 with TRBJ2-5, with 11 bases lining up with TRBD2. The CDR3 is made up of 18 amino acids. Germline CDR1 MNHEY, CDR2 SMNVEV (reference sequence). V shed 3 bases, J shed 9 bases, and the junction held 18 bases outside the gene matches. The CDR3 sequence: CASSFRLAGGLAGGAQYF. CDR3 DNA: TGTGCCAGCAGTTTCCGGCTAGCGGGAGGTTTGGCCGGGGGAGCCCAGTACTTC.

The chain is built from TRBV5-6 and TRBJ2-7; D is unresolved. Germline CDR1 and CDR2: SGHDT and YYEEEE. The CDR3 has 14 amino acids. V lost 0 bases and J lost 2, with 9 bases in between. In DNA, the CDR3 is TGTGCCAGCAGCTTGGTAGGGAACCCCTACGAGCAGTACTTC. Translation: CASSLVGNPYEQYF. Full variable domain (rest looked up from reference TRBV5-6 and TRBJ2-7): DAGVTQSPTHLIKTRGQQVTLRCSPKSGHDTVSWYQQALGQGPQFIFQYYEEEERQRGNFPDRFSGHQFPNYSSELNVNALLLGDSALYLCASSLVGNPYEQYFGPGTRLTVT.

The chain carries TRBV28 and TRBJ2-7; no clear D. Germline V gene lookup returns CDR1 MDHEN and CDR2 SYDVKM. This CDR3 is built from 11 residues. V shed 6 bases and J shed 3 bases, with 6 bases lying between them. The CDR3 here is CASRGYYEQYF. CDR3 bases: TGTGCCAGCAGGGGATACTACGAGCAGTACTTC.

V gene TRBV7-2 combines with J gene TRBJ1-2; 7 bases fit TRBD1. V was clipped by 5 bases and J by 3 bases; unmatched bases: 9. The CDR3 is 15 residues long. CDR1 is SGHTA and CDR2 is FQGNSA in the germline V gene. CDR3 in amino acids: CASSQTGNGDYGYTF. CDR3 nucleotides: TGTGCCAGCAGCCAGACAGGGAATGGTGACTATGGCTACACCTTC.

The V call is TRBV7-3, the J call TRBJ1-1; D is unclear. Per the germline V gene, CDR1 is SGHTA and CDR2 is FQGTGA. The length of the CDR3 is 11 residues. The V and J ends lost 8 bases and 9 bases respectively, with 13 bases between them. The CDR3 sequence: CASGQRSKAFF. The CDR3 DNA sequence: TGTGCCAGCGGTCAGCGGTCGAAAGCTTTCTTT.

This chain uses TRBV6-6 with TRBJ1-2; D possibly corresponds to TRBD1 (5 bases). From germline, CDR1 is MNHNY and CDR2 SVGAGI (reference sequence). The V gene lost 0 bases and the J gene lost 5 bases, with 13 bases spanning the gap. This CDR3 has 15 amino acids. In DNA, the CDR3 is TGTGCCAGCAGTTACTCATTCTCCAGGGCGTATGGCTACACCTTC. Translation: CASSYSFSRAYGYTF.

CDR3: CASSLFPGGATGDTQYF. Written as DNA, the CDR3 is TGTGCCAGCAGCTTATTCCCAGGGGGCGCGACGGGGGATACGCAGTATTTT. The chain joins TRBV7-9 to TRBJ2-3, with 8 bases matching TRBD1. CDR3 size: 17 residues. V shed 2 bases, J shed 6 bases, and the junction held 13 bases outside the gene matches. Germline CDR1 SEHNR, CDR2 FQNEAQ (reference sequence).

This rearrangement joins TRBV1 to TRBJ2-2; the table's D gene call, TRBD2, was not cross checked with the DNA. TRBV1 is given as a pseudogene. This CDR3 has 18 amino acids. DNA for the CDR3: TGCACCAGCAGCCAAGAAAGTCTGACTAGCGGGAGGGCCGGGGAGCTGTTTTTT. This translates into CTSSQESLTSGRAGELFF.

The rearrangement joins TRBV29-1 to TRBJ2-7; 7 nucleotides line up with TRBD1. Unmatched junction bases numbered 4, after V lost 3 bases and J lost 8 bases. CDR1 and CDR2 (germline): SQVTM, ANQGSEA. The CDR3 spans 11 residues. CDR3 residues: CSVETGNQQYF. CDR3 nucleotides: TGCAGCGTTGAGACAGGGAATCAGCAGTACTTC.

For the CDR3, the DNA is TGTGCCAGCAGCTCCGGGGCTACCTCTGGAAACACCATATATTTT. Encoded protein: CASSSGATSGNTIYF. The chain is built from TRBV7-2 and TRBJ1-3, with D perhaps TRBD1 (5 bases). The V and J ends lost 4 bases and 0 bases respectively, with 10 bases between them. The CDR3 runs to 15 residues. Germline V gene sequence: CDR1 SGHTA, CDR2 FQGNSA.

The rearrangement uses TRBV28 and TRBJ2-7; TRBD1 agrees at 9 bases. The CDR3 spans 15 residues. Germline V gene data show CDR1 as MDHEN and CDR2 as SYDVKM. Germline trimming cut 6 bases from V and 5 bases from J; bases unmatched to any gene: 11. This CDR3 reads CASRAGGTGPHEQYF. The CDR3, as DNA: TGTGCCAGCAGAGCAGGGGGGACAGGGCCCCACGAGCAGTACTTC.

CDR3 residues: CASSLPPTPSGYTF. The CDR3 region has the DNA TGTGCCAGCAGTCTCCCCCCCACCCCGAGTGGCTACACCTTC. V gene TRBV28 combines with J gene TRBJ1-2; unclear D gene. The CDR3 length is 14 residues. V lost 5 bases to trimming and J lost 7 bases, with 17 bases between them. Germline V CDR1 and CDR2: MDHEN, SYDVKM.

The CDR3 coding sequence is TGTGCCAGCAGTCTAAGGGACAGCCTCGACGAGCAGTACTTC. Its protein product is CASSLRDSLDEQYF. The chain carries TRBV27 and TRBJ2-7, with 7 nucleotides matching TRBD1. Germline V lookup: CDR1 MNHEY, CDR2 SMNVEV (reference sequence). The V and J ends lost 5 bases and 5 bases, in that order; junction bases with no gene match: 9. This CDR3 contains 14 residues.

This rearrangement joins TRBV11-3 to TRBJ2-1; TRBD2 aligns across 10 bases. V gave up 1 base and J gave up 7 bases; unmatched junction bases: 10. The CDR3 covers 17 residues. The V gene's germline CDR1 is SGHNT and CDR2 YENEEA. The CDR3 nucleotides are TGTGCCAGCAGCTTAGGAGGAGCGGGAGGGCCCTCGAATGAGCAGTTCTTC. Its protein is CASSLGGAGGPSNEQFF.

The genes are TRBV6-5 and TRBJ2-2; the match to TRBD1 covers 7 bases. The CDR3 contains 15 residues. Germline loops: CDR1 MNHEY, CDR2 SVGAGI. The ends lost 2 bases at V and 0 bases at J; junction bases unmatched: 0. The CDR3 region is CASSYGTANTGELFF. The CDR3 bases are TGTGCCAGCAGTTACGGGACAGCGAACACCGGGGAGCTGTTTTTT.

The CDR3 DNA reads as TGTGCCAGTAGTACCAATACCCTAGCGGGAGAGTCGGGGGCCAACGTCCTGACTTTC. Protein product: CASSTNTLAGESGANVLTF. The rearrangement uses TRBV19 and TRBJ2-6, with 10 bases identical to TRBD2. CDR1 is LNHDA, CDR2 SQIVND, per germline (reference sequence). Trimming took 4 bases from V and 4 from J; bases not matched to a gene: 13. The CDR3 has 19 residues. Using reference TRBV19 and TRBJ2-6 for the parts outside the CDR3, the full variable domain is DGGITQSPKYLFRKEGQNVTLSCEQNLNHDAMYWYRQDPGQGLRLIYYSQIVNDFQKGDIAEGYSVSREKKESFPLTVTSAQKNPTAFYLCASSTNTLAGESGANVLTFGAGSRLTVL.

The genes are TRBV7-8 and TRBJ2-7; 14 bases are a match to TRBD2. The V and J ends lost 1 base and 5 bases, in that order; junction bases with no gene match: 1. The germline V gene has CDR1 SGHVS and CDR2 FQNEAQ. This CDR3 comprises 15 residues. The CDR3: CASSLGGLAGDEQYF. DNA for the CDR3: TGTGCCAGCAGCTTAGGGGGACTAGCGGGAGACGAGCAGTACTTC.